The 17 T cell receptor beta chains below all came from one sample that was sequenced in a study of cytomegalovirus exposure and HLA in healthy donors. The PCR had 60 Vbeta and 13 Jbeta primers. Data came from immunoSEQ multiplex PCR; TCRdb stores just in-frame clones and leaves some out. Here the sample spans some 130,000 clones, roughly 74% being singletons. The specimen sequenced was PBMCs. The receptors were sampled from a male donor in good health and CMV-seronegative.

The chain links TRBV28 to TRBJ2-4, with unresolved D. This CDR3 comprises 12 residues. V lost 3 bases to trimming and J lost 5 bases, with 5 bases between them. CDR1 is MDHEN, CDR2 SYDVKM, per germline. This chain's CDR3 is CASSLAENIQYF. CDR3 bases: TGTGCCAGCAGTTTGGCCGAAAACATTCAGTACTTC.

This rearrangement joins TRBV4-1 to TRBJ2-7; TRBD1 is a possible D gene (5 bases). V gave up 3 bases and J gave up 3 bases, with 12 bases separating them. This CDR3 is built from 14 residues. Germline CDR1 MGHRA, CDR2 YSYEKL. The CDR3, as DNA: TGCGCCAGCAGCCACCTCAGGGCTAGCTACGAGCAGTACTTC. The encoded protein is CASSHLRASYEQYF.

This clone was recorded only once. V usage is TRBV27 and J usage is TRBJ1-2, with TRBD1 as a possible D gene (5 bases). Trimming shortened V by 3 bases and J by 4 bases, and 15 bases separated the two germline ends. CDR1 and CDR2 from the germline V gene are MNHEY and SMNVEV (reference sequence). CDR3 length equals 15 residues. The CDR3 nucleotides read TGTGCCAGCAGTTTGTCTTCCGCGGGGGGCTATGGCTACACCTTC. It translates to CASSLSSAGGYGYTF.

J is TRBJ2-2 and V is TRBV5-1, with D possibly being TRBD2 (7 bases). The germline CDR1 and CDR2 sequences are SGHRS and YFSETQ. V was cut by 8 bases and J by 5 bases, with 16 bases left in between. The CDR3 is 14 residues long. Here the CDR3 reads CASTAGALTGELFF. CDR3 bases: TGCGCCAGTACCGCGGGGGCGCTGACCGGGGAGCTGTTTTTT.

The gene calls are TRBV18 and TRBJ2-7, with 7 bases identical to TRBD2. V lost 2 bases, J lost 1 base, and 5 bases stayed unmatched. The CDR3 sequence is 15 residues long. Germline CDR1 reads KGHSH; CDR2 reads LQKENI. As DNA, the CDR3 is TGTGCCAGCTCACCAAAGGCGGGGGTATCCTACGAGCAGTACTTC. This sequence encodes CASSPKAGVSYEQYF.

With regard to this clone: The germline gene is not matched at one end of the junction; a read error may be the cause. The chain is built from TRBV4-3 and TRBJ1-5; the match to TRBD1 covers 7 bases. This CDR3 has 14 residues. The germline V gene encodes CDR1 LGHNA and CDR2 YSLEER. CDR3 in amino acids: CTSSQGGGRQPQHF. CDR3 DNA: TGCACCAGCAGCCAAGGAGGGGGCCGCCAGCCCCAGCATTTT.

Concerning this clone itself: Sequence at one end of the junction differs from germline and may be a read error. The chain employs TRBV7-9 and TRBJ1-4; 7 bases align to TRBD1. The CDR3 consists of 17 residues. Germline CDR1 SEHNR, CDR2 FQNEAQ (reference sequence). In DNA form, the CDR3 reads TGTTCCAGCAGCCACCCGGGACAGCTTGCAACTAATGAAAAACTGTTTTTT. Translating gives CSSSHPGQLATNEKLFF.

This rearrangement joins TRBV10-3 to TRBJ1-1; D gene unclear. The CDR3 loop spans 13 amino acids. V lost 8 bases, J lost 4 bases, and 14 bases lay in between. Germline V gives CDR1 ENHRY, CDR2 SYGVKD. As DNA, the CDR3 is TGTGCCATCGCGGGAGAAGTAGGCACTGAAGCTTTCTTT. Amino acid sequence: CAIAGEVGTEAFF.

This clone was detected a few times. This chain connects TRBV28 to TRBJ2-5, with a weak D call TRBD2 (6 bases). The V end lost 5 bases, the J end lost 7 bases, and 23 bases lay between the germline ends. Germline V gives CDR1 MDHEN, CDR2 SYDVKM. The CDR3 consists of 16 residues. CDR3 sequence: CASSTSPASLGGTQYF. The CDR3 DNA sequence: TGTGCCAGCAGTACATCCCCGGCTAGCTTGGGGGGGACCCAGTACTTC.

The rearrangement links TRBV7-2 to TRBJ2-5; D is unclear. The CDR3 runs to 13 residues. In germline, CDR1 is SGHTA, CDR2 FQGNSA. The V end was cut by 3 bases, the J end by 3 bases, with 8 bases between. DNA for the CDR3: TGTGCCAGCAGCTTGTCTACTAAAGAGACCCAGTACTTC. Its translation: CASSLSTKETQYF.

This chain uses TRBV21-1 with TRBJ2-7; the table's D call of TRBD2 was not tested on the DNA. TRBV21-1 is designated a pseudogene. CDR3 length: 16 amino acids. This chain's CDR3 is CASSNSLAPLSYEQYF. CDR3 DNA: TGTGCCAGCAGCAATAGTCTAGCACCACTTTCCTACGAGCAGTACTTC.

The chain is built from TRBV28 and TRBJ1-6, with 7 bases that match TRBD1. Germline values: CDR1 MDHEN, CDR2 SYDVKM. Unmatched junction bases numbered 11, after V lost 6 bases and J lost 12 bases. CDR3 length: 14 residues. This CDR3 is CASRLGQVGGPLHF. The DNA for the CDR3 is TGTGCCAGCAGACTAGGACAGGTCGGTGGACCCCTCCACTTT.

The CDR3 nucleotides are TGTGCCAGCAGCTTAATGGGCCAGGGGGCAGATACGCAGTATTTT. This sequence encodes CASSLMGQGADTQYF. V and J are TRBV7-2 and TRBJ2-3; TRBD1 matches at 7 bases. CDR3 length: 15 residues. V lost 2 bases and J lost 4; bases outside the gene matches: 6. The germline V gene encodes CDR1 SGHTA and CDR2 FQGNSA.

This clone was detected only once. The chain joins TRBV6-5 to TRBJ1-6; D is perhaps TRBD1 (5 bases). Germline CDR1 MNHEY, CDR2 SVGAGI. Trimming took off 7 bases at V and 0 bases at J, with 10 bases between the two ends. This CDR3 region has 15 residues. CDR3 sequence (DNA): TGTGCCAGCACAACAGGACGCTCCTATAATTCACCCCTCCACTTT. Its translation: CASTTGRSYNSPLHF.

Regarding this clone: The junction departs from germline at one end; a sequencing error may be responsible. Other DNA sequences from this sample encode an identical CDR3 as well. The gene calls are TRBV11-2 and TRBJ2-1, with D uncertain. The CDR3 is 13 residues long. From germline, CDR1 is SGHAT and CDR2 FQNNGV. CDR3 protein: CASSQARGNEQFF. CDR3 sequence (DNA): TGCGCCAGCAGCCAAGCAAGAGGAAATGAGCAGTTCTTC.

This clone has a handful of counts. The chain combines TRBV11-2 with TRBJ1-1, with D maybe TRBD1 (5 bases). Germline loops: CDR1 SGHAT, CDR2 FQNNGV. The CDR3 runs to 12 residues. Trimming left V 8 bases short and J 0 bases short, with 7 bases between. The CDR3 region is CASRTMNTEAFF. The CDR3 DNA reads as TGTGCCAGCCGGACAATGAACACTGAAGCTTTCTTT.

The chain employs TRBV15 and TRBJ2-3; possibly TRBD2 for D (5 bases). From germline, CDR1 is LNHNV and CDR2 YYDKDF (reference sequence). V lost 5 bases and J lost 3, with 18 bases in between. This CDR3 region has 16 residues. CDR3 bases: TGTGCCACCAGCCGGGATAGCGTTTTTGGAACAGATACGCAGTATTTT. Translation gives CATSRDSVFGTDTQYF.